This entry lists 20 T cell receptor beta chains sequenced from one sample in a study of blood T cell repertoires in COVID-19. The assay was immunoSEQ multiplex PCR, and TCRdb's table has in-frame clones only and misses some. Of approximately 280,000 clones in the sample, approximately 83% were seen once. Sequencing used peripheral blood. Every receptor here comes from a woman between 65 and 79 years old with acute or convalescent COVID-19.

This chain uses TRBV2 with TRBJ2-7, with D possibly matching TRBD2 (6 bases). CDR3 length equals 14 residues. CDR1 is SNHLY and CDR2 is FYNNEI in the germline V gene. Trimming removed 3 bases from V and 7 bases from J, with 16 bases in between. DNA for the CDR3: TGTGCCAGCAGTGATTCCCGGGGGATATTGGAGCAGTACTTC. Translating gives CASSDSRGILEQYF.

The chain uses TRBV12-3 or TRBV12-4 and TRBJ1-2, with a tentative D call TRBD1 (5 bases). Trimming left V 8 bases short and J 8 bases short, with 18 bases between. The length of the CDR3 is 13 residues. CDR3 residues: CASVRAAGRGYTF. CDR3 nucleotides: TGTGCCAGCGTCCGGGCAGCAGGGCGAGGCTACACCTTC.

J is TRBJ1-5 and V is TRBV5-5, with TRBD1 as a possible D gene (6 bases). CDR3 size: 14 residues. Germline V CDR1 and CDR2: SGHKS, YYEKEE (reference sequence). Trimming took 4 bases from V and 7 from J, leaving 15 bases between them. The CDR3 sequence: CASSLQGGGQPQHF. The CDR3 nucleotides are TGTGCCAGCAGCCTCCAGGGAGGGGGACAGCCCCAGCATTTT.

V gene TRBV3-1 (or the pseudogene TRBV3-2) combines with J gene TRBJ2-1; the D gene is possibly TRBD2 (5 bases). CDR3 length: 13 residues. Trimming removed 0 bases at V and 10 bases at J, with 10 bases between. The germline V gene has CDR1 LGHDT and CDR2 YNNKEL (reference sequence). The CDR3 reads CASSQDRLPEQFF. The CDR3 bases are TGTGCCAGCAGCCAAGATCGACTACCCGAGCAGTTCTTC.

The chain has TRBV5-4 and TRBJ2-1, with D perhaps TRBD2 (5 bases). This CDR3 contains 15 residues. CDR1 is SGHNT, CDR2 YYREEE, per germline (reference sequence). Trimming shortened V by 1 base and J by 6 bases, and 14 bases separated the two germline ends. The CDR3 coding sequence is TGTGCCAGCAGCTTGATTGGCCCGGGATCCAATGAGCAGTTCTTC. Protein sequence: CASSLIGPGSNEQFF. Supplemented by reference TRBV5-4 and TRBJ2-1, the full variable domain reads ETGVTQSPTHLIKTRGQQVTLRCSSQSGHNTVSWYQQALGQGPQFIFQYYREEENGRGNFPPRFSGLQFPNYSSELNVNALELDDSALYLCASSLIGPGSNEQFFGPGTRLTVL.

The rearrangement joins TRBV6-5 to TRBJ2-3; perhaps TRBD2 as D (5 bases). V lost 6 bases and J 5 bases, leaving 9 bases between the germline ends. CDR1 is MNHEY, CDR2 SVGAGI, per germline. This CDR3 is built from 12 residues. CDR3 loop: CASSPEGDTQYF. The DNA for the CDR3 is TGTGCCAGCAGCCCAGAGGGAGATACGCAGTATTTT.

The chain employs TRBV6-5 and TRBJ1-1; D unresolved. This CDR3 spans 13 amino acids. Trimming left V 5 bases short and J 5 bases short, with 12 bases between. Germline V lookup: CDR1 MNHEY, CDR2 SVGAGI. In DNA, the CDR3 is TGTGCCAGCAGTCAACTTAGTACTACTGAAGCTTTCTTT. Protein sequence: CASSQLSTTEAFF.

This chain connects TRBV13 to TRBJ2-5; 10 bases line up with TRBD2. The CDR3 is 17 amino acids. V lost 2 bases, J lost 2 bases, and 8 bases stayed unmatched. CDR1 and CDR2 (germline): PRHDT, FYEKMQ (reference sequence). The CDR3 sequence: CASSLRTSGGVQETQYF. DNA of the CDR3: TGTGCCAGCAGCTTAAGAACCAGCGGGGGGGTACAAGAGACCCAGTACTTC.

The chain employs TRBV4-1 and TRBJ1-2, with D maybe TRBD1 (6 bases). V was clipped by 5 bases and J by 6 bases, with 13 bases between them. The length of the CDR3 is 13 residues. CDR1 and CDR2 from the germline V gene are MGHRA and YSYEKL. In DNA form, the CDR3 reads TGCGCCAGCAGCAACCGGGACAAAAATGGCTACACCTTC. Amino acid sequence: CASSNRDKNGYTF.

On this clone itself: The sample holds other DNA sequences that translate to the same CDR3. The J gene is TRBJ2-2, the V gene TRBV6-5; 10 bases match TRBD1. This CDR3 has 13 residues. The trim removed 6 bases at V and 6 bases at J, leaving 1 base unmatched. CDR1 is MNHEY and CDR2 is SVGAGI in the germline V gene. CDR3 coding DNA: TGTGCCAGCAGGGGGACAGGGGCCGGGGAGCTGTTTTTT. Translated, it gives CASRGTGAGELFF.

DNA of the CDR3: TGTGCCAGCAGCTTAAGAGGGGACAGCTCCTACAATGAGCAGTTCTTC. Its protein is CASSLRGDSSYNEQFF. The V gene is TRBV11-2, the J gene TRBJ2-1, with 7 positions matching TRBD1. This CDR3 is 16 amino acids long. The V gene's germline CDR1 is SGHAT and CDR2 FQNNGV. V trimming: 2 bases; J trimming: 0 bases; junction bases outside the gene matches: 4.

The CDR3 sequence is CASSPAGGTYEQYF. CDR3 in DNA: TGTGCCAGCAGCCCAGCGGGGGGGACCTACGAGCAGTACTTC. This chain uses TRBV3-1 (or the pseudogene TRBV3-2) with TRBJ2-7; TRBD2 matches at 10 bases. This CDR3 contains 14 residues. The germline CDR1 and CDR2 sequences are LGHDT and YNNKEL (reference sequence). V gave up 4 bases and J gave up 2 bases; unmatched junction bases: 2.

The V call is TRBV4-1, the J call TRBJ2-7; D uncertain. There are 17 residues in the CDR3. The germline V gene has CDR1 MGHRA and CDR2 YSYEKL. V was shortened by 1 base and J by 2 bases, with 18 bases between the two germline ends. CDR3 DNA: TGCGCCAGCAGCCAAGGTTTAGCCTATGGAGCTACCTACGAGCAGTACTTC. Amino acids: CASSQGLAYGATYEQYF.

The chain uses TRBV5-1 and TRBJ1-1; 7 bases line up with TRBD1. The CDR3 is 16 amino acids. Germline V gives CDR1 SGHRS, CDR2 YFSETQ. After removal of 8 bases from V and 0 bases from J, the junction contained 13 bases not matched to a gene. CDR3 in DNA: TGCGCCAGTACGACGGGACAGACTTTAATGAACACTGAAGCTTTCTTT. Translated, it gives CASTTGQTLMNTEAFF.

The rearrangement links TRBV5-1 to TRBJ1-4, with D unclear. Germline V gives CDR1 SGHRS, CDR2 YFSETQ. CDR3 size: 14 residues. Deletions cut 3 bases from V and 1 base from J, with 7 bases between. The CDR3 here is CASSSEGTNEKLFF. DNA for the CDR3: TGCGCCAGCAGCTCCGAGGGAACTAATGAAAAACTGTTTTTT.

The chain is built from TRBV18 and TRBJ2-5; D gene unclear. The CDR3 has 16 amino acids. The germline V gene has CDR1 KGHSH and CDR2 LQKENI. The germline V and J ends were trimmed by 3 bases and 6 bases, with 20 bases remaining between them. In nucleotides, the CDR3 is TGTGCCAGCTCACCCCTAGGCCCCTCGGTTGAAAAGACCCAGTACTTC. Translated: CASSPLGPSVEKTQYF. Looking up the rest from reference TRBV18 and TRBJ2-5 gives the full variable domain: NAGVMQNPRHLVRRRGQEARLRCSPMKGHSHVYWYRQLPEEGLKFMVYLQKENIIDESGMPKERFSAEFPKEGPSILRIQQVVRGDSAAYFCASSPLGPSVEKTQYFGPGTRLLVL.

The CDR3 region has the DNA TGTGCCAGCAGTCCTCAAAGAGCTTCACCCCTCCACTTT. Translation: CASSPQRASPLHF. This chain joins TRBV5-6 and TRBJ1-6; D gene uncertain. CDR1 is SGHDT, CDR2 YYEEEE, per germline. Trimming pared 5 bases from V and 9 bases from J, leaving 12 bases between. The CDR3 covers 13 residues.

The rearrangement joins TRBV13 to TRBJ1-5, with TRBD1 matching 7 bases. CDR1 and CDR2 from the germline V gene are PRHDT and FYEKMQ (reference sequence). Trimming took 5 bases from V and 6 from J; bases not matched to a gene: 7. This CDR3 is 14 amino acids long. CDR3 nucleotides: TGTGCCAGCAGCCCTCGACAGGGAGGTCAGCCCCAGCATTTT. It is translated as CASSPRQGGQPQHF.

CDR3 sequence reads: CASSLGRQGNTEAFF. CDR3 DNA sequence: TGTGCCAGCAGCTTAGGTCGACAGGGGAACACTGAAGCTTTCTTT. The chain is built from TRBV11-2 and TRBJ1-1; TRBD1 agrees at 7 bases. CDR3 length: 15 residues. Germline CDR1 reads SGHAT; CDR2 reads FQNNGV. After removal of 1 base from V and 1 base from J, the junction contained 3 bases not matched to a gene. The whole variable domain, filled in from reference TRBV11-2 and TRBJ1-1, reads EAGVAQSPRYKIIEKRQSVAFWCNPISGHATLYWYQQILGQGPKLLIQFQNNGVVDDSQLPKDRFSAERLKGVDSTLKIQPAKLEDSAVYLCASSLGRQGNTEAFFGQGTRLTVV.

About this clone: Within the sample, other DNA sequences also encode this same CDR3. The chain joins TRBV6-6 to TRBJ2-1, with 11 bases lining up with TRBD2. The germline gives CDR1 MNHNY, CDR2 SVGAGI (reference sequence). The CDR3 length is 16 residues. With V trimmed by 2 bases and J by 4 bases, 4 bases remained unmatched. The CDR3 is CASSYPTSGGYNEQFF. CDR3 in DNA: TGTGCCAGCAGTTACCCTACTAGCGGGGGTTACAATGAGCAGTTCTTC.